This entry lists 24 T cell receptor beta chains sequenced from one sample in a study of monozygotic twins with inflammatory bowel disease. TCRdb re-called the 5' RACE reads and shows each CDR3 protein once, DNA omitted. The table lists 440,000 or so distinct CDR3 sequences. The sequenced sample consisted of blood. The source is a human donor with ulcerative colitis or Crohn's disease, or a healthy co-twin of an affected twin (not recorded which).

The V call is TRBV20-1, the J call TRBJ1-4; TCRdb's D call, TRBD1, is unchecked because there is no DNA. The CDR3 is 16 residues long. Germline CDR1 is DFQATT and CDR2 is SNEGSKA (reference sequence). The CDR3 protein is CSARDADRPTNEKLFF.

The rearrangement joins TRBV12-3 or TRBV12-4 to TRBJ1-4; TCRdb calls TRBD1, which cannot be checked without DNA. The CDR3 sequence is 14 residues long. The CDR3: CASSFIGGGEKLFF.

The chain joins TRBV7-2 to TRBJ1-5; TCRdb gives TRBD1 as the D gene, but with no DNA this cannot be confirmed. The CDR3 runs 13 residues. CDR1 is SGHTA, CDR2 FQGNSA, per germline. The CDR3 sequence is CASSPGQGRPQHF.

This rearrangement joins TRBV12-5 to TRBJ2-1; TCRdb's D call, TRBD2, is unchecked because there is no DNA. This CDR3 region has 15 residues. Looked up from germline, CDR1 is LGHNT and CDR2 is FRNRAP. This chain's CDR3 is CASGVWTSGADEQFF.

The chain is built from TRBV2 and TRBJ1-6; TCRdb's D gene call, TRBD1, goes unchecked for lack of DNA. This CDR3 is built from 16 residues. Per the germline V gene, CDR1 is SNHLY and CDR2 is FYNNEI. CDR3: CASSGDSRAYNSPLHF.

This rearrangement joins TRBV6-5 to TRBJ2-3; the TRBD1 assignment by TCRdb is unverifiable without DNA. From germline, CDR1 is MNHEY and CDR2 SVGAGI. This CDR3 contains 13 residues. The CDR3 sequence is CASSQGVRDTQYF.

The chain joins TRBV4-2 to TRBJ1-4. CDR1 LGHNA and CDR2 YNFKEQ come from the germline V gene. The CDR3 runs to 14 residues. This CDR3 is CASSPPCSNEKLFF.

This rearrangement joins TRBV20-1 to TRBJ2-7; TCRdb names TRBD2, which stays unverified in the absence of DNA. Looked up from germline, CDR1 is DFQATT and CDR2 is SNEGSKA (reference sequence). The CDR3 extends over 13 amino acids. This CDR3 is CSAKDSGGYEQYF.

The chain uses TRBV6-1 and TRBJ2-7; TCRdb selects TRBD2, and the lack of DNA leaves this call unchecked. The length of the CDR3 is 15 residues. Germline CDR1 reads MNHNS; CDR2 reads SASEGT. This chain's CDR3 is CASSSGLAGDREQYF.

The chain joins TRBV6-2 or TRBV6-3 to TRBJ2-5; the D call from TCRdb, TRBD1, cannot be confirmed without DNA. The CDR3 runs 16 residues. Germline loops: CDR1 MNHEY, CDR2 SVGEGT. The CDR3 loop is CASRRQGAQRGETQYF.

The rearrangement links TRBV20-1 to TRBJ2-7. CDR1 is DFQATT, CDR2 SNEGSKA, per germline (reference sequence). This CDR3 has 14 amino acids. CDR3 amino acids: CSAKALRIGHEQYF.

The chain recombines TRBV5-1 with TRBJ2-4; TCRdb proposes TRBD1, but this gene call is untestable without DNA. CDR3 length: 17 amino acids. Germline V gene data show CDR1 as SGHRS and CDR2 as YFSETQ. The CDR3 is CASSQKQFTGEGHIQYF.

The chain is built from TRBV12-3 or TRBV12-4 and TRBJ2-2; TCRdb's D call of TRBD1 is untestable without DNA. There are 15 residues in the CDR3. The CDR3 loop reads CASSLTGAYTGELFF.

The chain has TRBV19 and TRBJ2-2; the TRBD1 assignment by TCRdb is unverifiable without DNA. Germline V gene sequence: CDR1 LNHDA, CDR2 SQIVND (reference sequence). CDR3 length: 19 residues. The CDR3 reads CASSIDRFRGGKNTGELFF.

V and J are TRBV5-1 and TRBJ2-1; absent DNA, TCRdb's TRBD2 call cannot be checked. The CDR3 contains 16 residues. Germline-derived CDR1 and CDR2 are SGHRS and YFSETQ. CDR3: CASSLGSSRENNEQFF.

The CDR3 is CASSRDSQNEQFF. The V gene is TRBV12-3 or TRBV12-4, the J gene TRBJ2-1. The CDR3 has 13 residues.

The V call is TRBV29-1, the J call TRBJ2-1; TCRdb indicates TRBD2, and absent DNA this call remains unverified. This CDR3 is built from 15 residues. The germline gives CDR1 SQVTM, CDR2 ANQGSEA. The CDR3 here is CSVNGGTSQVAEQFF.

The CDR3 sequence: CASIGQGHLAEAFF. The J gene is TRBJ1-1, the V gene TRBV6-1; TCRdb selects TRBD1, and the lack of DNA leaves this call unchecked. The CDR3 spans 14 residues. CDR1 and CDR2 (germline): MNHNS, SASEGT.

This chain connects TRBV21-1 to TRBJ2-3. TRBV21-1 is a listed pseudogene. The CDR3 sequence is 16 residues long. The CDR3 spells CASSKAQPARTDTQYF.

CDR3 residues: CASSRVRQDTQYF. V gene TRBV7-2 combines with J gene TRBJ2-3. Germline CDR1 and CDR2: SGHTA and FQGNSA. CDR3 length: 13 residues.

V usage is TRBV10-3 and J usage is TRBJ1-6; TCRdb names TRBD1, which stays unverified in the absence of DNA. Germline-derived CDR1 and CDR2 are ENHRY and SYGVKD. This CDR3 spans 18 amino acids. Here the CDR3 reads CAISESSVGRVKNSPLHF.

The J gene is TRBJ2-7, the V gene TRBV6-1; TCRdb's assignment of TRBD1 cannot be checked, as there is no DNA. Germline CDR1 and CDR2: MNHNS and SASEGT. This CDR3 has 14 residues. CDR3 region: CASNPGRGGGEQYF.

The genes are TRBV25-1 and TRBJ2-3; the TCRdb D gene call, TRBD2, has no DNA to confirm it. The germline V gene has CDR1 MGHDK and CDR2 SYGVNS. This CDR3 spans 16 amino acids. CDR3 loop: CASSESTGGRTDTQYF.

The chain has TRBV5-1 and TRBJ1-6. CDR3 length: 13 amino acids. The germline CDR1 and CDR2 sequences are SGHRS and YFSETQ. The CDR3 sequence: CASRTSPGIPLHF.